Included here is one T cell receptor beta chain sequence, with context. Its target is not known. These data are taken from a study of cytomegalovirus exposure and HLA in healthy donors. Overall study context: The Caucasian-associated ancestry cluster held roughly 81% of approximately 400 genotyped donors. Study-level results: CMV serostatus stood as the only immune exposure information on hand. There were some public TCRs occurring in many donors, but most TCR sequences were rare. A prior analysis recorded that most TCR beta V segments were productive about 90% or about 30% of the time.

The PCR made use of 60 Vbeta and 13 Jbeta primers. Assay used: immunoSEQ multiplex PCR; TCRdb lists only in-frame clones, some missing. The sample shows around 190,000 clones, roughly 74% of them seen only once. V gave up 4 bases and J gave up 8 bases; unmatched junction bases: 5. The CDR3 totals 13 residues. Germline assignment: CDR1 SGDLS and CDR2 YYNGEE. The clonotype was recovered from a female donor in good health and CMV-seronegative. J is TRBJ1-2 and V is TRBV9, with 10 positions matching TRBD1. Sequencing was carried out using PBMCs. In nucleotides, the CDR3 is TGTGCCAGCAGCAAAGGGACAGGGGACGGCTACACCTTC. Residues: CASSKGTGDGYTF. Filled out from reference TRBV9 and TRBJ1-2, the complete variable domain reads DSGVTQTPKHLITATGQRVTLRCSPRSGDLSVYWYQQSLDQGLQFLIQYYNGEERAKGNILERFSAQQFPDLHSELNLSSLELGDSALYFCASSKGTGDGYTFGSGTRLTVV.